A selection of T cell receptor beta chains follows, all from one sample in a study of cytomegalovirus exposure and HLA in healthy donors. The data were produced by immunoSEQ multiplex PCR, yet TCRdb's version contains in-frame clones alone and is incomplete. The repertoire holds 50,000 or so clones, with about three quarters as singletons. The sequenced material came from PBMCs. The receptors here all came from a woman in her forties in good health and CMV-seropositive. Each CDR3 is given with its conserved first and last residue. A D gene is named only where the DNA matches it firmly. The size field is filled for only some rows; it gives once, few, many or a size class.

TGCAGCGTTCTGGCAGGGTCTGCCGGACAGCCCCAGCATTTT	CSVLAGSAGQPQHF	-	-	TRBV29-1	TRBJ1-5
TGTGCCACCTCCGAGACAGGTTCGTACAATCAGCCCCAGCATTTT	CATSETGSYNQPQHF	-	-	TRBV19	TRBJ1-5
TGTGCCAGCAGCCCGCATCCAGGGGACAGCGACACTGAAGCTTTCTTT	CASSPHPGDSDTEAFF	TRBD1	-	TRBV9	TRBJ1-1
TGTGCCAGCAGCAGGGAGGGGAACACCGGGGAGCTGTTTTTT	CASSREGNTGELFF	TRBD2	-	TRBV25-1	TRBJ2-2
TGTGCCAGCAGCTTGAGACTCCGCTCGGGGGCCAACGTCCTGACTTTC	CASSLRLRSGANVLTF	-	-	TRBV5-4	TRBJ2-6
TGTGCCAGCAGCGACCCTAGCTTAAACCCCTCTGGGGCCAACGTCCTGACTTTC	CASSDPSLNPSGANVLTF	-	-	TRBV5-6	TRBJ2-6
TGTGCCAGCAGCTTCTATGGACAATATAATTCACCCCTCCACTTT	CASSFYGQYNSPLHF	-	-	TRBV5-6	TRBJ1-6
TGTGCCTGGGAGAGCCCGGGTCAGCCCCAGCATTTT	CAWESPGQPQHF	-	-	TRBV30	TRBJ1-5
TGTGCCAGCAGGGCAGATTTGCGGAAGGAACTGTTTTTT	CASRADLRKELFF	-	once	TRBV6-1	TRBJ1-4
TGCGCCAGCAGCCGAGAGATGGGGCCTTCCTACGAGCAGTACTTC	CASSREMGPSYEQYF	-	-	TRBV4-3	TRBJ2-7
TGTGCCATCAGCGCCAGGCTGGACAGGGTTTTCCCCGACTTC	CAISARLDRVFPDF	TRBD1	-	TRBV10-3	TRBJ1-2
TGTGCCAGCAGTCCGGACAGCACCGCTGCTGGAAACACCATATATTTT	CASSPDSTAAGNTIYF	-	-	TRBV2	TRBJ1-3
TGCAGCGTTGCAAGGGGATCCCTGAACGAGCAGTACTTC	CSVARGSLNEQYF	-	-	TRBV29-1	TRBJ2-7
TGTGCCAGCAGTCAGGGACAGGGGAGAAGAAGCAATCAGCCCCAGCATTTT	CASSQGQGRRSNQPQHF	TRBD1	-	TRBV2	TRBJ1-5
TGTGCCAGCAGCGTAGGGGCTTGGGAGAGAGACACTGAAGCTTTCTTT	CASSVGAWERDTEAFF	-	-	TRBV9	TRBJ1-1
TGTGCCTGGAGCAAACAGGGGTCGTATGGCTACACCTTC	CAWSKQGSYGYTF	TRBD1	-	TRBV30	TRBJ1-2
TGTGCCAGCTCATCAGGGTTAAACTATGGCTACACCTTC	CASSSGLNYGYTF	-	-	TRBV18	TRBJ1-2
TGTGCCAGCAGCTTGGACAGTCCCAACACTGAAGCTTTCTTT	CASSLDSPNTEAFF	-	-	TRBV5-4	TRBJ1-1
TGTGCCAGCAGTTACGGACAGGGGAATCAGCCCCAGCATTTT	CASSYGQGNQPQHF	TRBD1	-	TRBV6-5	TRBJ1-5
TGTGCCAGCAGTTTATCGGACACACTCTATGGCTACACCTTC	CASSLSDTLYGYTF	-	-	TRBV28	TRBJ1-2
TGCGCCAGCAGCCAAGATATATCGGGAGGAGGAAACACCATATATTTT	CASSQDISGGGNTIYF	-	-	TRBV4-3	TRBJ1-3
TGTGCCAGCAGGGAGGGCGGGGACTCCTACGAGCAGTACTTC	CASREGGDSYEQYF	-	-	TRBV7-2	TRBJ2-7
TGTGCCAGTAGTACCCGACAGGTTCTGGATACGCAGTATTTT	CASSTRQVLDTQYF	-	once	TRBV19	TRBJ2-3
TGTGCCAGCAGCGTCGGGACAGGAATTTCCTACGAGCAGTACTTC	CASSVGTGISYEQYF	TRBD1	-	TRBV9	TRBJ2-7
TGTGCCAGCAGGCCCGAGGGGGGGGACGAGCAGTACTTC	CASRPEGGDEQYF	-	-	TRBV27	TRBJ2-7
TGTGCCAGCAGCCCTCTAGCGGGGGGGTTATTAGCCAAAAACATTCAGTACTTC	CASSPLAGGLLAKNIQYF	TRBD2	-	TRBV5-8	TRBJ2-4
TGTGCCAGCAGTGAATCGAGCCTAAGCTCCTACGAGCAGTACTTC	CASSESSLSSYEQYF	-	-	TRBV2	TRBJ2-7
TGTGCCAGCAGCCAAGCCCCGGGGGGGCCGGGCGGGGAGCTGTTTTTT	CASSQAPGGPGGELFF	TRBD2	-	TRBV4-2	TRBJ2-2
TGTGCCTGGAGCGCCCTTGGAGCTAACTATGGCTACACCTTC	CAWSALGANYGYTF	-	-	TRBV30	TRBJ1-2
TGCGCCAGCAGTGTGGCCGTTAGCAATCAGCCCCAGCATTTT	CASSVAVSNQPQHF	-	-	TRBV10-2	TRBJ1-5
TGTGCCAGCAGCGTAGACTCCGGCAGCCCTTTCAGGTCTGAAGCTTTCTTT	CASSVDSGSPFRSEAFF	-	-	TRBV9	TRBJ1-1
TGTGCCAGCCTCCGTGTAAGCACAGATACGCAGTATTTT	CASLRVSTDTQYF	-	-	TRBV2	TRBJ2-3
TGCGCCAGCAAGGCGGGGGAGATTAGCACAGATACGCAGTATTTT	CASKAGEISTDTQYF	TRBD2	-	TRBV5-1	TRBJ2-3
TGTGCCAGCATCTCCCAGGGGTCCGAGCAGTACTTC	CASISQGSEQYF	-	-	TRBV7-9	TRBJ2-7
TGCAGCGTTGAGTCGCAGGCAAATCAGCCCCAGCATTTT	CSVESQANQPQHF	-	-	TRBV29-1	TRBJ1-5
TGTGCCAGCAGCTTAGACCAACGGGAGACCCAGTACTTC	CASSLDQRETQYF	-	-	TRBV7-2	TRBJ2-5